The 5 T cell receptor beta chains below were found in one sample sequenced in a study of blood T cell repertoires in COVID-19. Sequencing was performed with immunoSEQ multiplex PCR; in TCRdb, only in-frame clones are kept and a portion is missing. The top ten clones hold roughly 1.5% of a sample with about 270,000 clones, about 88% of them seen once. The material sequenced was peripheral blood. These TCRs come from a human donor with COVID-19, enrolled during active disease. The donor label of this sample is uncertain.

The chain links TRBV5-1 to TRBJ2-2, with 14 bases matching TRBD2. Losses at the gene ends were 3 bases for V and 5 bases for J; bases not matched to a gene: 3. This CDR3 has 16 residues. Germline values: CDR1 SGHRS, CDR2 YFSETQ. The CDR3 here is CASSSGTSGSTGELFF. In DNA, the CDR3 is TGCGCCAGCAGCTCGGGGACTAGCGGGAGTACCGGGGAGCTGTTTTTT.

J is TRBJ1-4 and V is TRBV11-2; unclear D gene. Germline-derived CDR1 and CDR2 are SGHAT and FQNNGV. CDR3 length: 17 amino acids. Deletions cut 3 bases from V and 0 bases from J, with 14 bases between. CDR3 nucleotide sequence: TGTGCCAGCAGCTTGAGGGCTTCAGGCACAACTAATGAAAAACTGTTTTTT. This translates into CASSLRASGTTNEKLFF.

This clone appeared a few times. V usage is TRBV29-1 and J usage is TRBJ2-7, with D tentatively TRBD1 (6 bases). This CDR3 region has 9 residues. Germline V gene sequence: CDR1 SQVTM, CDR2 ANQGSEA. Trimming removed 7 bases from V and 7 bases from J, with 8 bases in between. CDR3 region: CSGGGEQYF. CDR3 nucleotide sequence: TGCAGCGGAGGGGGAGAGCAGTACTTC.

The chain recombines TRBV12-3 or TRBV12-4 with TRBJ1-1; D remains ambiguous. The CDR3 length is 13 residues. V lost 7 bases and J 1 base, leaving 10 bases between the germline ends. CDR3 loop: CASNPSGNTEAFF. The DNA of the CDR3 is TGTGCCAGCAATCCGTCAGGGAACACTGAAGCTTTCTTT.

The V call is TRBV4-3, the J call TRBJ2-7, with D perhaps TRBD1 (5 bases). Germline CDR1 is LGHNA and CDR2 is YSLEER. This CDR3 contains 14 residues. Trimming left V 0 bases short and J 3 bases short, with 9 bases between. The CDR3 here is CASSQDRQSYEQYF. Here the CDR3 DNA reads TGCGCCAGCAGCCAAGATCGACAGAGCTACGAGCAGTACTTC.